This T cell receptor beta chain derives from a study of cytomegalovirus exposure and HLA in healthy donors. Study at large: Around 81% of 398 genotyped donors fell in the Caucasian-associated ancestry cluster.

Findings and caveats of the study: One variant, a missense change in DCLRE1C, was linked in a later analysis to TCR beta V- and J-gene trimming. The authors listed over 150 TCR beta chains as cytomegalovirus-associated. Rates of TCR association differed by HLA locus in a later analysis, with DRB1 highest and HLA-C lowest.

CDR1 and CDR2 from the germline V gene are SGHTA and FQGNSA. The CDR3 has 13 residues. V was clipped by 6 bases and J by 7 bases, with 13 bases between them. This clone has only a few counts. The antigen is undetermined. 60 Vbeta and 13 Jbeta primers were used in PCR. Data came from immunoSEQ multiplex PCR; TCRdb stores just in-frame clones and leaves some out. The sample consists of over 80,000 clones, about four fifths of them appearing once. This clonotype was obtained from a man aged 35 to 55 in good health and CMV-seropositive. Sequences were obtained from PBMCs. The chain recombines TRBV7-2 with TRBJ1-5; weak D call: TRBD1 (5 bases). CDR3 loop: CASSLRGGQPQHF. The CDR3 region has the DNA TGTGCCAGCAGTTTAAGGGGTGGGCAGCCCCAGCATTTT.